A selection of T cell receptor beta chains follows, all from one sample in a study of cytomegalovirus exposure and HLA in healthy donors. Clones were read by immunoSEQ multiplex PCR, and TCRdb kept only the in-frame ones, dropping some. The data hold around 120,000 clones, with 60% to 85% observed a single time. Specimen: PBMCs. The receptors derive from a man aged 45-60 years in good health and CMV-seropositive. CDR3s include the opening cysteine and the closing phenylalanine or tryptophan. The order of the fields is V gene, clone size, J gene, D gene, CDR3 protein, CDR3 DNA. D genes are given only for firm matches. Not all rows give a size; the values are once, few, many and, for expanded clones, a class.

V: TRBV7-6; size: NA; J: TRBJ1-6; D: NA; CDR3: CASSLASNSPLHF; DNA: TGTGCCAGCAGCTTAGCGTCGAATTCACCCCTCCACTTT
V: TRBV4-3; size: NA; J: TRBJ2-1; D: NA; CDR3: CASSQDSTVYGFQFF; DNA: TGCGCCAGCAGCCAAGACTCGACAGTTTACGGGTTCCAGTTCTTC
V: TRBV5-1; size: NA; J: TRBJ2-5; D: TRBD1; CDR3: CASSTGTGAETQYF; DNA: TGCGCCAGCAGTACCGGGACAGGGGCGGAGACCCAGTACTTC
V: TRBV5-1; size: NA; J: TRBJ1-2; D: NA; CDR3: CASSLTGSGYTF; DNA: TGCGCCAGCAGCTTGACAGGATCAGGCTACACCTTC
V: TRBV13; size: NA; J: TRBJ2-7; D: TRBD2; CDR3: CASSSPLAAYEQYF; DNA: TGTGCCAGCAGCTCTCCACTAGCGGCCTACGAGCAGTACTTC
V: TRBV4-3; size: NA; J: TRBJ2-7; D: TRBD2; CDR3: CASSQSGRASGHEQYF; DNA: TGCGCCAGCAGCCAAAGCGGGAGGGCCTCAGGGCACGAGCAGTACTTC
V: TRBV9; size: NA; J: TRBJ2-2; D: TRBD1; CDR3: CASSVSGTDTGELFF; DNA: TGTGCCAGCAGCGTGAGTGGGACAGACACCGGGGAGCTGTTTTTT
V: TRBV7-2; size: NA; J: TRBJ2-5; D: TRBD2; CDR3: CASKKREKQETQYF; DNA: TGTGCCAGCAAAAAGCGGGAGAAACAAGAGACCCAGTACTTC
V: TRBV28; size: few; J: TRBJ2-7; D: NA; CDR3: CASSGLEPHYVQYF; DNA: TGTGCCAGCAGTGGTTTGGAACCCCACTACGTGCAGTACTTC
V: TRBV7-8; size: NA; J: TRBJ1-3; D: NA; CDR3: CASSESQGSGNTIYF; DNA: TGTGCCAGCAGCGAGTCCCAGGGCTCGGGAAACACCATATATTTT
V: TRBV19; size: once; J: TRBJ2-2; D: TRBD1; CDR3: CASSLLGGTGGTGELFF; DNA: TGTGCCAGTAGTCTACTTGGGGGGACAGGGGGGACCGGGGAGCTGTTTTTT
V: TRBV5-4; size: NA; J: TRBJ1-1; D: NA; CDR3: CASSLEAQGIAQAFF; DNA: TGTGCCAGCAGCTTGGAGGCCCAGGGAATCGCCCAAGCTTTCTTT
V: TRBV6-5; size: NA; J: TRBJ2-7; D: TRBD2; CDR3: CASSYSGGGYHYEQYF; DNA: TGTGCCAGCAGTTATTCCGGGGGGGGTTATCACTACGAGCAGTACTTC
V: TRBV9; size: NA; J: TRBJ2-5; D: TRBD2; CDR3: CASSARLAGYGETQYF; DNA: TGTGCCAGCAGCGCTCGACTAGCGGGGTATGGAGAGACCCAGTACTTC
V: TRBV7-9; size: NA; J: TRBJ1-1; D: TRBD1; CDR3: CASGTTGANTEAFF; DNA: TGTGCCAGCGGAACGACAGGGGCGAACACTGAAGCTTTCTTT
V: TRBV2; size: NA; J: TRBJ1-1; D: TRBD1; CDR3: CASRIQGGNTEAFF; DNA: TGTGCCAGCAGGATACAGGGGGGTAACACTGAAGCTTTCTTT
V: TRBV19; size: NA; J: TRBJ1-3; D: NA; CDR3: CASSMNPSDTIYF; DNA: TGTGCCAGTAGTATGAATCCTTCGGACACCATATATTTT
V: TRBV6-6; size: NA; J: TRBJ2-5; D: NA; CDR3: CASSYSTAGTQYF; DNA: TGTGCCAGCAGTTACTCCACGGCAGGGACCCAGTACTTC
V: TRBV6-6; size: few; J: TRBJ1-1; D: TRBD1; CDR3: CASSYGDRITEAFF; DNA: TGTGCCAGCAGTTACGGGGACAGAATTACTGAAGCTTTCTTT
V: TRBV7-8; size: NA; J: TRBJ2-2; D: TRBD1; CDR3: CASTLGTGRTGELFF; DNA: TGTGCCAGCACTCTGGGGACAGGGCGCACCGGGGAGCTGTTTTTT
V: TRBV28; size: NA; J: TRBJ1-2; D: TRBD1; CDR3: CASSLGGQGAGGYGYTF; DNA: TGTGCCAGCAGTTTAGGCGGACAGGGGGCAGGAGGCTATGGCTACACCTTC
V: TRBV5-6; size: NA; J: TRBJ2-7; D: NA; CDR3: CASSRIDSMWGGNEQYF; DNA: TGTGCCAGCAGCCGTATAGACTCTATGTGGGGGGGCAACGAGCAGTACTTC
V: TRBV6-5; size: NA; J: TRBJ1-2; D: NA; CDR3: CASSSDSNYGYTF; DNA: TGTGCCAGCAGCTCCGACAGCAACTATGGCTACACCTTC
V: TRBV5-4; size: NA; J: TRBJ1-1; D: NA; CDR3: CASSLWIGGLNTEAFF; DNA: TGTGCCAGCAGCTTGTGGATAGGGGGACTGAACACTGAAGCTTTCTTT
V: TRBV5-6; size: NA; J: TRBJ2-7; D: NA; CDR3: CASSLAGQGRPYEQYF; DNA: TGTGCCAGCAGCTTGGCGGGTCAGGGGCGGCCCTACGAGCAGTACTTC
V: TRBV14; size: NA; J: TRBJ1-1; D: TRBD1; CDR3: CASSLVGQGWTEAFF; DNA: TGTGCCAGCAGCCTTGTGGGACAGGGTTGGACTGAAGCTTTCTTT
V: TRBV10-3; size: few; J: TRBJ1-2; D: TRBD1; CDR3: CAISAQGRDGYTF; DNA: TGTGCCATCAGTGCACAGGGGAGAGATGGCTACACCTTC
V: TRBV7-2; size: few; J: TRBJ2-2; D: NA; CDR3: CASSYRGAVTGELFF; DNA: TGTGCCAGCAGCTACCGGGGGGCAGTTACCGGGGAGCTGTTTTTT
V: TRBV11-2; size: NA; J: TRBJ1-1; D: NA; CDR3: CASSLRQGNTEAFF; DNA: TGTGCCAGCAGCTTAAGGCAGGGGAACACTGAAGCTTTCTTT
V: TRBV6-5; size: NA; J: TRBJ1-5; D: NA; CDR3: CASRSTRHQPQHF; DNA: TGTGCCAGCAGGTCGACAAGGCACCAGCCCCAGCATTTT
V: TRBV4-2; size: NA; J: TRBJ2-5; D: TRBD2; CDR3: CASSRGSDGETQYF; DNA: TGTGCCAGCAGCCGCGGGAGCGACGGCGAGACCCAGTACTTC
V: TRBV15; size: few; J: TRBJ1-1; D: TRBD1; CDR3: CATSRPDRGPSNTEAFF; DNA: TGTGCCACCAGCAGACCGGACAGGGGGCCTTCTAACACTGAAGCTTTCTTT
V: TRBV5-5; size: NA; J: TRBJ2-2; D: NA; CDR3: CASSSDGTPFLRELFF; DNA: TGTGCCAGCAGCTCAGACGGGACACCATTCCTCCGGGAGCTGTTTTTT
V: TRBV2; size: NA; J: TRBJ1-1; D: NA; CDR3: CASSALTRGRGAEAFF; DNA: TGTGCCAGCAGTGCCCTTACCCGAGGGCGGGGGGCTGAAGCTTTCTTT
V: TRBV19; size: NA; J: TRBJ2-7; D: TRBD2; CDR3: CASSMSSGGRTPYEQYF; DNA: TGTGCCAGTAGTATGTCTAGCGGGGGTAGGACTCCCTACGAGCAGTACTTC
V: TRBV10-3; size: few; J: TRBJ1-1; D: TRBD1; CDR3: CAISRDSYNTEAFF; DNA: TGTGCCATCAGCAGGGACAGCTATAACACTGAAGCTTTCTTT
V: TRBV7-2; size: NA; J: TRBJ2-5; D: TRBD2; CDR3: CASSLVRGREGRETQYF; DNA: TGTGCCAGCAGCTTGGTTCGCGGGAGGGAGGGGAGGGAGACCCAGTACTTC
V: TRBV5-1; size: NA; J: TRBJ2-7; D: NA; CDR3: CASSLAVGTAQEQYF; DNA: TGCGCCAGCAGCTTGGCCGTGGGGACTGCACAGGAGCAGTACTTC
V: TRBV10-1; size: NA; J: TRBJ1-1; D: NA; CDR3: CATADSQNTEAFF; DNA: TGCGCCACCGCGGACAGCCAGAACACTGAAGCTTTCTTT
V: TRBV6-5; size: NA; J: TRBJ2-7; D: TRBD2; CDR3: CASSSRTSGGYEQYF; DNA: TGTGCCAGCAGTTCTCGGACTAGCGGGGGTTACGAGCAGTACTTC
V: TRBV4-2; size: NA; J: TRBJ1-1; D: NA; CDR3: CASSPYAGALAFF; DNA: TGTGCCAGCAGCCCCTACGCAGGCGCGCTAGCTTTCTTT
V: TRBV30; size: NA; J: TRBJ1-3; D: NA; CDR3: CAWSGGRGNTIYF; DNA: TGTGCCTGGAGTGGAGGAAGGGGGAACACCATATATTTT
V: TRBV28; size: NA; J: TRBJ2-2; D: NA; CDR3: CASSPPAGSPGELFF; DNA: TGTGCCAGCAGTCCCCCGGCGGGTAGCCCCGGGGAGCTGTTTTTT
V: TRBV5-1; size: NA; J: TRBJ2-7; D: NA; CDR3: CASSSSSYEQYF; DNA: TGCGCCAGCAGCTCGAGCTCCTACGAGCAGTACTTC
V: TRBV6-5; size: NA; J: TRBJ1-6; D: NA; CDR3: CASSRTRDYNSPLHF; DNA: TGTGCCAGCAGCCGTACCCGGGATTATAATTCACCCCTCCACTTT
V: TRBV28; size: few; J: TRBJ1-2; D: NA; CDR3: CASTRTNYGYTF; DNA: TGTGCCAGCACCAGAACCAACTATGGCTACACCTTC
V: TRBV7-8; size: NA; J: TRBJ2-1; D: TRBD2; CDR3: CASSLKTSGGNEQFF; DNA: TGTGCCAGCAGCTTAAAAACTAGCGGGGGGAATGAGCAGTTCTTC
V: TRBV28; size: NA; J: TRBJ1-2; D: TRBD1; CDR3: CASSLTGVTGYTF; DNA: TGTGCCAGCAGCCTTACAGGGGTAACAGGCTACACCTTC